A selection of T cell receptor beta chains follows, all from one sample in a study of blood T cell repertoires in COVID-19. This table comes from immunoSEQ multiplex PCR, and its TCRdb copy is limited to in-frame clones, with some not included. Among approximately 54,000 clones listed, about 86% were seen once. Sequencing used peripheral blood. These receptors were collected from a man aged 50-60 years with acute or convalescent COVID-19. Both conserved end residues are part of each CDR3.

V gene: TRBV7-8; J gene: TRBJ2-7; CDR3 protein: CASSTRLAGIHYEQYF
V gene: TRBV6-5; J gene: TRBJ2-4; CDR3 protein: CASSTRGGGQNIQYF
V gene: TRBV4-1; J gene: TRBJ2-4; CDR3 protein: CASSQEGTGKNIQYF
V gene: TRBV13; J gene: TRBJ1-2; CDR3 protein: CASSGSGDSNYGYTF
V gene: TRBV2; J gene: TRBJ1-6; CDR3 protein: CASSRRQVDNSPLHF
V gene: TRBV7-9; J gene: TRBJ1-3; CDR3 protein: CASSGQGTSGNTIYF
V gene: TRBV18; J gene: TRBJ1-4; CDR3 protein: CASSLQGAFTEKLFF
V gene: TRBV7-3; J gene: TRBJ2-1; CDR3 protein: CASSPRSASSYNEQFF
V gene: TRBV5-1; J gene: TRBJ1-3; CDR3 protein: CASSSDREGGNTIYF
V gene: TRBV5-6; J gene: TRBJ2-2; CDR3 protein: CASSLSGQVVYTGELFF
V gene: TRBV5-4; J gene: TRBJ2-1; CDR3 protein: CASQGGAPISSYNEQFF
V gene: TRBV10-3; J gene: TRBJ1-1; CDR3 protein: CAISEPRREVNTEAFF
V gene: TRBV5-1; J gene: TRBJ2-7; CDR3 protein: CASSLGLAGEQYF
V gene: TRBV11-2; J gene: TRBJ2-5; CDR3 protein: CASSFSRLLETQYF
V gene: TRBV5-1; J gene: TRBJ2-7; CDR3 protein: CASSHQPGQGVYEQYF
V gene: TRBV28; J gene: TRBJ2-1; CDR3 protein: CASSFGGIRNEQFF